The 4 T cell receptor beta chains reported below all come from one sample, sequenced in a study of T cell responses to AZD1222 COVID-19 vaccine. The method was immunoSEQ multiplex PCR; TCRdb's version includes in-frame clones alone and lacks a portion of them. This table holds about 76,000 clones, roughly 80% found once. The sequenced sample was peripheral blood, obtained 28 days after the second dose of the MenACWY control vaccine. These TCRs come from an adult who received the MenACWY meningococcal vaccine as a control.

The rearrangement joins TRBV5-4 to TRBJ2-1; 7 bases align to TRBD1. The J segment lost 3 bases and the V segment lost 5 bases, leaving 8 bases of the junction unmatched. This CDR3 region has 15 residues. CDR1 SGHNT and CDR2 YYREEE come from the germline V gene (reference sequence). The CDR3 DNA sequence: TGTGCCAGCAGATCCCTAGGGGGCCGCTACAATGAGCAGTTCTTC. Its translation is CASRSLGGRYNEQFF.

The CDR3 region has the DNA TGTGCCAGCAGCGTCTTAGCGGGAGTGAACAATGAGCAGTTCTTC. Residues: CASSVLAGVNNEQFF. The chain couples TRBV9 to TRBJ2-1, with 9 positions matching TRBD2. The CDR3 is 15 amino acids. J was trimmed by 5 bases and V by 2 bases; bases with no gene match: 5. CDR1 SGDLS and CDR2 YYNGEE come from the germline V gene. Combining the CDR3 with reference TRBV9 and TRBJ2-1 gives the whole variable domain DSGVTQTPKHLITATGQRVTLRCSPRSGDLSVYWYQQSLDQGLQFLIQYYNGEERAKGNILERFSAQQFPDLHSELNLSSLELGDSALYFCASSVLAGVNNEQFFGPGTRLTVL.

This sequence joins TRBV7-3 and TRBJ2-3; D not certain. The CDR3 consists of 13 residues. Germline assignment: CDR1 SGHTA and CDR2 FQGTGA. The V end was cut by 5 bases, the J end by 4 bases, with 10 bases between. CDR3 DNA: TGTGCCAGCAGCGCCGCTTATTCAGATACGCAGTATTTT. It specifies CASSAAYSDTQYF.

The chain joins TRBV12-5 to TRBJ1-1, with D uncertain. The V end lost 2 bases, the J end lost 0 bases, and 13 bases lay between the germline ends. The CDR3 contains 16 residues. Germline V gene lookup returns CDR1 LGHNT and CDR2 FRNRAP. CDR3 sequence (DNA): TGTGCTAGTGGTTTGATCATAGGTAGGTTGAACACTGAAGCTTTCTTT. As protein: CASGLIIGRLNTEAFF. The whole variable domain, remainder taken from reference TRBV12-5 and TRBJ1-1, is DARVTQTPRHKVTEMGQEVTMRCQPILGHNTVFWYRQTMMQGLELLAYFRNRAPLDDSGMPKDRFSAEMPDATLATLKIQPSEPRDSAVYFCASGLIIGRLNTEAFFGQGTRLTVV.